These 21 T cell receptor beta chains were all obtained from the same sample, sequenced in a study of blood T cells in healthy people across ages. Sample-barcoded 5' priming and a J-beta primer mix drove a second PCR of about 6 to 12 cycles. From the 5' RACE reads, TCRdb called clonotypes with MiXCR, one entry per CDR3 protein. The sample includes hundreds of thousands of distinct CDR3 sequences, approximately 49% of them seen just once. Sequencing was done on a sample of blood. Receptor source: a man aged 25-45 years in good health.

The V and J genes are TRBV12-3 or TRBV12-4 and TRBJ2-1; D is uncertain. The CDR3 is made up of 12 amino acids. Trimming removed 3 bases at V and 9 bases at J, with 9 bases between. CDR3 protein: CASSFRVAEQFF. CDR3 DNA: TGTGCCAGCAGTTTTCGGGTGGCTGAGCAGTTCTTC.

The chain links TRBV4-2 to TRBJ2-1, with TRBD2 matching over 10 bases. CDR3 size: 16 residues. Germline V CDR1 and CDR2: LGHNA, YNFKEQ. Trimming took 4 bases from V and 10 from J; bases not matched to a gene: 13. CDR3 protein: CASSLAGTSDSYEQFF. The DNA for the CDR3 is TGTGCCAGCAGCCTAGCCGGGACTAGCGACTCCTACGAGCAGTTCTTC.

This rearrangement joins TRBV20-1 to TRBJ2-7; D is possibly TRBD1 (5 bases). Trimming removed 6 bases from V and 2 bases from J, with 17 bases in between. Per the germline V gene, CDR1 is DFQATT and CDR2 is SNEGSKA (reference sequence). There are 14 residues in the CDR3. The CDR3 region has the DNA TGCAGTGCCGAACCCGACAGTAACACCTACGAGCAGTACTTC. This sequence encodes CSAEPDSNTYEQYF.

The rearrangement uses TRBV14 and TRBJ2-7, with 9 nucleotides matching TRBD2. The CDR3 has 15 residues. The germline CDR1 and CDR2 sequences are SGHDN and FVKESK. Trimming at V came to 4 bases and at J to 0 bases, leaving 4 bases not matched to a gene. CDR3 protein: CASSRAGGLSYEQYF. In DNA, the CDR3 is TGTGCCAGCAGCCGAGCGGGGGGCCTCTCCTACGAGCAGTACTTC.

V is TRBV6-6 and J is TRBJ2-7; D is possibly TRBD2 (5 bases). Per the germline V gene, CDR1 is MNHNY and CDR2 is SVGAGI (reference sequence). This CDR3 is built from 12 residues. The ends were cut back, 6 bases at V and 6 bases at J, with 12 bases in the middle. The CDR3 DNA is TGTGCCAGCAGCCACCCACGGGGCGAGCAGTACTTC. Amino acid sequence: CASSHPRGEQYF.

The CDR3 nucleotides are TGTGCCAGCAGGGCGCGGGACAGGGACGAAAAACTGTTTTTT. Translated, it gives CASRARDRDEKLFF. The chain recombines TRBV6-1 with TRBJ1-4; TRBD1 matches at 9 bases. This CDR3 spans 14 amino acids. Germline CDR1 reads MNHNS; CDR2 reads SASEGT. V was clipped by 6 bases and J by 8 bases; unmatched bases: 7.

Points on this clonotype: At one boundary the junction diverges from the germline segment, which might be a read error. V is TRBV7-2 and J is TRBJ2-2, with 10 bases lining up with TRBD2. CDR1 and CDR2 (germline): SGHTA, FQGNSA. The length of the CDR3 is 16 residues. In DNA form, the CDR3 reads TGCGCCAGCAGCTTAGCGAGCGGGGGGGCGAACGGGGAGCTGTTTTTT. It is translated as CASSLASGGANGELFF.

The rearrangement joins TRBV6-2 or TRBV6-3 to TRBJ2-1, with 7 bases identical to TRBD1. Germline CDR1 and CDR2: MNHEY and SVGEGT. V dropped 6 bases and J dropped 4; count of bases not matched to a gene: 15. The CDR3 contains 17 residues. CDR3 in DNA: TGTGCCAGCAGGCGATCCGGGACAGCTCTCCGATACAATGAGCAGTTCTTC. Its protein product is CASRRSGTALRYNEQFF.

This clonotype was picked up a small number of times. A junction end diverges from the germline sequence, so it may reflect a read error. The V and J genes are TRBV7-7 and TRBJ2-5; 11 nucleotides agree with TRBD2. CDR3 length: 16 residues. From germline, CDR1 is SSHAT and CDR2 FNYEAQ (reference sequence). The CDR3 region has the DNA TGTGCTAGCAGCTCCTGGACTAGCGGGTCCCAAGAGACCCAGTACTTC. Protein sequence: CASSSWTSGSQETQYF.

CDR3 in amino acids: CASRQGLSNEQFF. The CDR3 nucleotides read TGTGCCAGCAGACAGGGATTATCTAATGAGCAGTTCTTC. The chain joins TRBV6-5 to TRBJ2-1; D possibly corresponds to TRBD1 (6 bases). Trimming pared 6 bases from V and 7 bases from J, leaving 13 bases between. Germline V gene sequence: CDR1 MNHEY, CDR2 SVGAGI. The CDR3 has 13 residues.

The gene calls are TRBV20-1 and TRBJ2-1, with 12 bases lining up with TRBD2. With 6 bases clipped from V and 4 bases from J, the junction kept 19 bases outside the gene matches. The CDR3 contains 19 residues. The germline V gene has CDR1 DFQATT and CDR2 SNEGSKA (reference sequence). The CDR3 region is CSAALTSGGTTLRYNEQFF. The CDR3, as DNA: TGCAGTGCCGCCCTGACTAGCGGGGGAACGACTTTACGGTACAATGAGCAGTTCTTC.

There are a few counts of this clonotype. This chain links TRBV6-1 with TRBJ1-2; TRBD1 is a possible D gene (5 bases). CDR3 size: 14 residues. V was pared by 1 base and J by 3 bases, with 9 bases between. CDR1 is MNHNS and CDR2 is SASEGT in the germline V gene. CDR3 nucleotides: TGTGCCAGCAGTGAAGAAGTCAGGGACTATGGCTACACCTTC. It encodes CASSEEVRDYGYTF.

This clonotype was seen only a few times. V is TRBV20-1 and J is TRBJ1-2, with unresolved D. The CDR3 consists of 13 residues. V lost 2 bases to trimming and J lost 5 bases, with 12 bases between them. CDR1 and CDR2 from the germline V gene are DFQATT and SNEGSKA (reference sequence). The CDR3 is CSARTDNVYGYTF. The CDR3 nucleotides are TGCAGTGCTAGAACCGACAACGTATATGGCTACACCTTC.

J is TRBJ2-3 and V is TRBV7-2; 9 bases align to TRBD2. V shed 3 bases, J shed 5 bases, and the junction held 6 bases outside the gene matches. This CDR3 spans 15 amino acids. Germline V gives CDR1 SGHTA, CDR2 FQGNSA. CDR3 loop: CASSFKRGEKDTQYF. The DNA of the CDR3 is TGTGCCAGCAGCTTCAAGCGGGGGGAAAAAGATACGCAGTATTTT.

The chain combines TRBV7-9 with TRBJ1-2; D is possibly TRBD1 (5 bases). In germline, CDR1 is SEHNR, CDR2 FQNEAQ (reference sequence). The CDR3 is made up of 12 amino acids. Trimming left V 5 bases short and J 8 bases short, with 12 bases between. CDR3 coding DNA: TGTGCCAGCAGCCCCGGGACGAAAGGCTACACCTTC. Its protein product is CASSPGTKGYTF.

This sequence joins TRBV25-1 and TRBJ2-3, with 8 bases aligning to TRBD2. From germline, CDR1 is MGHDK and CDR2 SYGVNS. V lost 3 bases, J lost 2 bases, and 13 bases stayed unmatched. This CDR3 has 18 amino acids. The CDR3 reads CASSDPWGRGGDTDTQYF. CDR3 DNA: TGTGCCAGCAGTGACCCTTGGGGCCGGGGGGGTGACACAGATACGCAGTATTTT. The variable domain in full, with the rest retrieved from reference TRBV25-1 and TRBJ2-3, is EADIYQTPRYLVIGTGKKITLECSQTMGHDKMYWYQQDPGMELHLIHYSYGVNSTEKGDLSSESTVSRIRTEHFPLTLESARPSHTSQYLCASSDPWGRGGDTDTQYFGPGTRLTVL.

The rearrangement links TRBV11-2 to TRBJ2-5, with 9 bases that match TRBD1. The J call could be wrong; TRBJ2-7 is a better fit for the DNA end. This CDR3 has 17 residues. CDR1 and CDR2 from the germline V gene are SGHAT and FQNNGV. The CDR3 DNA is TGTGCCAGCAGCTTAGGACCTTCGGGACAGGGCGCCTACGAGCAGTACTTC. Translating gives CASSLGPSGQGAYEQYF.

This clonotype has a handful of counts. The CDR3 DNA reads as TGTGCCAGCAGTCCCCAGGGGGTCGAGACCCAGTACTTC. Translated: CASSPQGVETQYF. The rearrangement uses TRBV27 and TRBJ2-5, with 7 bases aligning to TRBD1. The CDR3 covers 13 residues. Germline lookup yields CDR1 MNHEY and CDR2 SMNVEV (reference sequence). With V trimmed by 5 bases and J by 5 bases, 5 bases remained unmatched.

The J gene is TRBJ2-7, the V gene TRBV11-1; perhaps TRBD1 as D (5 bases). Per the germline V gene, CDR1 is SGHAT and CDR2 is FQDESV (reference sequence). The CDR3 contains 14 residues. Trimming removed 5 bases at V and 6 bases at J, with 17 bases between. CDR3 amino acids: CASSVQQGRTEQYF. DNA for the CDR3: TGTGCCAGCAGCGTGCAGCAGGGCCGAACCGAGCAGTACTTC.

The genes are TRBV7-9 and TRBJ1-4; D remains unclear. The CDR3 runs to 15 residues. V was cut by 0 bases and J by 4 bases, with 9 bases left in between. The germline CDR1 and CDR2 sequences are SEHNR and FQNEAQ (reference sequence). The CDR3: CASSLAETDNEKLFF. CDR3 DNA sequence: TGTGCCAGCAGCTTAGCGGAGACGGATAATGAAAAACTGTTTTTT.

In its sample, this clonotype was seen many times. The V and J genes are TRBV9 and TRBJ2-5; 7 bases line up with TRBD1. Germline V lookup: CDR1 SGDLS, CDR2 YYNGEE. V trimming: 3 bases; J trimming: 5 bases; junction bases outside the gene matches: 4. CDR3 size: 13 residues. The CDR3: CASSAGQRETQYF. CDR3 DNA: TGTGCCAGCAGCGCGGGACAGAGGGAGACCCAGTACTTC.